Each of the 32 T cell receptor beta chains below was sequenced from the same sample in a study of shared clonotypes between healthy human individuals. CD45RO-negative, CCR7-selected cells formed the naive CD8 fraction, which excluded terminally differentiated effector memory CD45RA+ cells. The table came from immunoSEQ multiplex PCR; TCRdb's copy has only in-frame clones and leaves some out. The table lists around 650,000 clones, roughly 96% of them singletons. The sample consisted of naive CD8+ T cells sorted from blood. Source of these receptors: a woman in her twenties or thirties in good health.

This clone was seen just once. The chain has TRBV27 and TRBJ2-7, with 9 positions matching TRBD2. CDR1 and CDR2 (germline): MNHEY, SMNVEV (reference sequence). CDR3 size: 13 residues. V lost 10 bases to trimming and J lost 2 bases; unmatched junction nucleotides: 6. Written as DNA, the CDR3 is TGTGCCATCGGAGCGGGAGGTACCTACGAGCAGTACTTC. Its protein is CAIGAGGTYEQYF.

The rearrangement links TRBV27 to TRBJ2-7; 9 nucleotides line up with TRBD2. CDR3 length: 16 residues. After removal of 5 bases from V and 2 bases from J, the junction contained 10 bases not matched to a gene. Looked up from germline, CDR1 is MNHEY and CDR2 is SMNVEV (reference sequence). The CDR3 here is CASSPEGAGGTYEQYF. The CDR3 bases are TGTGCCAGCAGTCCCGAAGGGGCGGGAGGGACCTACGAGCAGTACTTC.

This chain joins TRBV28 and TRBJ1-2; 10 bases are a match to TRBD1. CDR3 length equals 15 residues. Per the germline V gene, CDR1 is MDHEN and CDR2 is SYDVKM. The ends lost 7 bases at V and 4 bases at J; junction bases unmatched: 9. CDR3: CASTETGGFTYGYTF. The CDR3 DNA reads as TGTGCCAGCACCGAGACAGGGGGCTTCACCTATGGCTACACCTTC.

The V and J genes are TRBV14 and TRBJ2-1; perhaps TRBD2 as D (6 bases). There are 15 residues in the CDR3. The V end lost 4 bases, the J end lost 1 base, and 11 bases lay between the germline ends. Per the germline V gene, CDR1 is SGHDN and CDR2 is FVKESK. The CDR3 protein is CASSLPSVSYNEQFF. The CDR3, as DNA: TGTGCCAGCAGCCTGCCTAGCGTATCCTACAATGAGCAGTTCTTC.

About this clone itself: Other DNA sequences in this specimen translate into the identical CDR3. The genes are TRBV19 and TRBJ2-1; D tentatively reads TRBD1 or TRBD2 (5 bases each). The V end lost 5 bases, the J end lost 4 bases, and 12 bases lay between the germline ends. The CDR3 extends over 14 amino acids. Germline values: CDR1 LNHDA, CDR2 SQIVND (reference sequence). The CDR3 here is CASSLGEGYNEQFF. CDR3 coding DNA: TGTGCCAGTAGTCTGGGGGAAGGGTACAATGAGCAGTTCTTC.

This chain connects TRBV6-6 to TRBJ2-7; D assignment may be TRBD1 or TRBD2 (6 bases each). V lost 6 bases to trimming and J lost 4 bases, with 22 bases between them. Looked up from germline, CDR1 is MNHNY and CDR2 is SVGAGI (reference sequence). The CDR3 sequence is 16 residues long. The CDR3 DNA is TGTGCCAGCAGCCCTGTGAGGGGGGAGGCGATGTACGAGCAGTACTTC. This sequence encodes CASSPVRGEAMYEQYF.

This clone has only one observation. This sequence joins TRBV7-9 and TRBJ1-5; TRBD1 aligns across 9 bases. Trimming at V came to 5 bases and at J to 7 bases, leaving 6 bases not matched to a gene. Germline V gene sequence: CDR1 SEHNR, CDR2 FQNEAQ (reference sequence). This CDR3 comprises 14 residues. The CDR3: CASSGTGFDQPQHF. The DNA for the CDR3 is TGTGCCAGCAGCGGGACAGGGTTCGACCAGCCCCAGCATTTT.

V and J are TRBV19 and TRBJ2-7; TRBD2 aligns across 10 bases. V trimming: 1 base; J trimming: 1 base; junction bases outside the gene matches: 4. Germline lookup yields CDR1 LNHDA and CDR2 SQIVND (reference sequence). This CDR3 region has 16 residues. The CDR3 loop is CASSIGGLAASYEQYF. In DNA, the CDR3 is TGTGCCAGTAGTATAGGTGGACTAGCGGCTTCCTACGAGCAGTACTTC. Filled out from reference TRBV19 and TRBJ2-7, the complete variable domain reads DGGITQSPKYLFRKEGQNVTLSCEQNLNHDAMYWYRQDPGQGLRLIYYSQIVNDFQKGDIAEGYSVSREKKESFPLTVTSAQKNPTAFYLCASSIGGLAASYEQYFGPGTRLTVT.

V and J are TRBV28 and TRBJ2-3; D perhaps matches TRBD1 (6 bases). The CDR3 sequence is 15 residues long. Per the germline V gene, CDR1 is MDHEN and CDR2 is SYDVKM. Between the trimmed V and J ends, which lost 6 bases and 2 bases, there was a span of 15 bases. The CDR3 DNA reads as TGTGCCAGCAGCCTAGGACAGTACATCACAGATACGCAGTATTTT. Its translation: CASSLGQYITDTQYF. Based on the CDR3 plus reference TRBV28 and TRBJ2-3, the full variable domain is DVKVTQSSRYLVKRTGEKVFLECVQDMDHENMFWYRQDPGLGLRLIYFSYDVKMKEKGDIPEGYSVSREKKERFSLILESASTNQTSMYLCASSLGQYITDTQYFGPGTRLTVL.

The chain employs TRBV9 and TRBJ2-1, with 12 bases matching TRBD2. Germline V CDR1 and CDR2: SGDLS, YYNGEE. Trimming at V came to 1 base and at J to 3 bases, leaving 5 bases not matched to a gene. The CDR3 is 17 amino acids. The CDR3 DNA reads as TGTGCCAGCAGCGTATCTAGGACTAGCGGGGACTACAATGAGCAGTTCTTC. This codes for CASSVSRTSGDYNEQFF.

V and J are TRBV6-5 and TRBJ2-7; 8 bases are shared with TRBD2. CDR1 and CDR2 (germline): MNHEY, SVGAGI. This CDR3 comprises 15 residues. V dropped 0 bases and J dropped 7; count of bases not matched to a gene: 8. The CDR3 here is CASSYSGSGNFEQYF. In nucleotides, the CDR3 is TGTGCCAGCAGTTACTCGGGTAGCGGGAATTTTGAGCAGTACTTC.

CDR3 in DNA: TGTGCCAGCAGTCGCGACACGAACACCGGGGAGCTGTTTTTT. Residues: CASSRDTNTGELFF. This chain joins TRBV28 and TRBJ2-2, with unresolved D. Trimming removed 5 bases from V and 0 bases from J, with 7 bases in between. This CDR3 contains 14 residues. Germline V CDR1 and CDR2: MDHEN, SYDVKM.

V usage is TRBV5-6 and J usage is TRBJ2-2, with D unclear. This CDR3 contains 16 residues. Germline CDR1 is SGHDT and CDR2 is YYEEEE. With 4 bases removed from V and 0 bases from J, the gap between germline ends came to 13 bases. The CDR3, as DNA: TGTGCCAGCAGCAACCGATGGGCAACGAACACCGGGGAGCTGTTTTTT. As protein: CASSNRWATNTGELFF. Full variable domain (missing parts from reference TRBV5-6 and TRBJ2-2): DAGVTQSPTHLIKTRGQQVTLRCSPKSGHDTVSWYQQALGQGPQFIFQYYEEEERQRGNFPDRFSGHQFPNYSSELNVNALLLGDSALYLCASSNRWATNTGELFFGEGSRLTVL.

V is TRBV28 and J is TRBJ2-7; perhaps D is TRBD1 or TRBD2 (5 bases each). The germline gives CDR1 MDHEN, CDR2 SYDVKM. Trimming stripped 7 bases from V and 0 bases from J, with 19 bases between. This CDR3 comprises 16 residues. The CDR3 DNA reads as TGTGCCAGCAAAAACGGTGGGGACCTCCTCTCCTACGAGCAGTACTTC. Its translation is CASKNGGDLLSYEQYF.

V gene TRBV5-6 combines with J gene TRBJ2-1, with 9 bases aligning to TRBD1. Looked up from germline, CDR1 is SGHDT and CDR2 is YYEEEE. The CDR3 totals 14 residues. V was clipped by 2 bases and J by 4 bases; unmatched bases: 1. CDR3 region: CASSFGTGYNEQFF. In DNA form, the CDR3 reads TGTGCCAGCAGCTTTGGGACAGGGTACAATGAGCAGTTCTTC.

The chain is built from TRBV27 and TRBJ2-5; D possibly corresponds to TRBD2 (6 bases). Near its end, the DNA agrees better with TRBJ2-7, so the J call may be wrong. The CDR3 length is 13 residues. The V gene's germline CDR1 is MNHEY and CDR2 SMNVEV (reference sequence). CDR3: CASSPGESYEQYF. The CDR3 bases are TGTGCCAGCAGCCCGGGAGAGTCCTACGAGCAGTACTTC.

The chain recombines TRBV6-1 with TRBJ2-3; the match to TRBD2 covers 8 bases. CDR3 size: 16 residues. Germline CDR1 MNHNS, CDR2 SASEGT. V shed 2 bases and J 0 bases; nucleotides not matched to a gene: 4. The CDR3 DNA is TGTGCCAGCAGTGAATCTAGGACTAGCAGCACAGATACGCAGTATTTT. Its translation is CASSESRTSSTDTQYF.

A word on this clone: A read error may account for a junction end that differs from germline. The chain carries TRBV5-1 and TRBJ1-2, with D uncertain. Germline values: CDR1 SGHRS, CDR2 YFSETQ. The CDR3 has 15 residues. Here the CDR3 reads CASSLESGVFYGYTF. In DNA, the CDR3 is TGTGCCAGCAGCTTGGAGTCGGGTGTTTTCTATGGCTACACCTTC.

The V gene is TRBV7-8, the J gene TRBJ2-3; D is undetermined. CDR1 is SGHVS, CDR2 FQNEAQ, per germline. V gave up 5 bases and J gave up 2 bases, with 8 bases separating them. The CDR3 has 13 amino acids. The CDR3 is CASSVSSTDTQYF. Here the CDR3 DNA reads TGTGCCAGCAGCGTGTCTTCCACAGATACGCAGTATTTT.

The genes are TRBV19 and TRBJ2-7, with TRBD1 identical over 12 bases. The CDR3 spans 16 residues. The trim removed 1 base at V and 6 bases at J, leaving 7 bases unmatched. The germline V gene encodes CDR1 LNHDA and CDR2 SQIVND (reference sequence). This CDR3 is CASSIVPGQGAPEQYF. DNA of the CDR3: TGTGCCAGTAGTATAGTGCCGGGACAGGGGGCCCCCGAGCAGTACTTC.

In its sample, this clone was seen once. The chain has TRBV25-1 and TRBJ2-5; D may be TRBD1 (6 bases). The CDR3 runs 16 residues. The germline V gene encodes CDR1 MGHDK and CDR2 SYGVNS. With 1 base removed from V and 1 base from J, the gap between germline ends came to 13 bases. The CDR3 spells CASSESPGQPQETQYF. Here the CDR3 DNA reads TGTGCCAGCAGTGAATCCCCAGGACAGCCCCAAGAGACCCAGTACTTC. The full variable domain, completed using reference TRBV25-1 and TRBJ2-5, is EADIYQTPRYLVIGTGKKITLECSQTMGHDKMYWYQQDPGMELHLIHYSYGVNSTEKGDLSSESTVSRIRTEHFPLTLESARPSHTSQYLCASSESPGQPQETQYFGPGTRLLVL.

The chain combines TRBV6-5 with TRBJ1-1; D call uncertain. Germline V gives CDR1 MNHEY, CDR2 SVGAGI. V lost 1 base and J lost 1, with 7 bases in between. The CDR3 sequence is 14 residues long. The CDR3 DNA follows: TGTGCCAGCAGTTACTACGCGAAGAACACTGAAGCTTTCTTT. Its translation is CASSYYAKNTEAFF.

The chain combines TRBV29-1 with TRBJ2-1; D is unresolved. Per the germline V gene, CDR1 is SQVTM and CDR2 is ANQGSEA. Between the trimmed V and J ends, which lost 7 bases and 0 bases, there was a span of 16 bases. The CDR3 is 15 residues long. DNA of the CDR3: TGCAGCGCCTATAATGCCATCCTCTCCTACAATGAGCAGTTCTTC. Amino acid sequence: CSAYNAILSYNEQFF.

This clone was seen once. Within the sample, other DNA sequences also encode this same CDR3. The rearrangement uses TRBV5-4 and TRBJ2-7; maybe TRBD1 (5 bases). Trimming stripped 0 bases from V and 1 base from J, with 5 bases between. Per germline, CDR1 SGHNT and CDR2 YYREEE (reference sequence). This CDR3 is 13 amino acids long. In DNA, the CDR3 is TGTGCCAGCAGCTTGGACAGGTCCTACGAGCAGTACTTC. Amino acids: CASSLDRSYEQYF. The whole variable domain, filled in from reference TRBV5-4 and TRBJ2-7, reads ETGVTQSPTHLIKTRGQQVTLRCSSQSGHNTVSWYQQALGQGPQFIFQYYREEENGRGNFPPRFSGLQFPNYSSELNVNALELDDSALYLCASSLDRSYEQYFGPGTRLTVT.

This clone was seen a single time. The rearrangement joins TRBV19 to TRBJ1-2; TRBD1 might be the D (6 bases). Germline CDR1 is LNHDA and CDR2 is SQIVND (reference sequence). The CDR3 consists of 12 residues. V was pared by 5 bases and J by 5 bases, with 9 bases between. The CDR3 DNA reads TGTGCCAGTAGTCCCGGACAGTATGGCTACACCTTC. This sequence encodes CASSPGQYGYTF.

The CDR3 DNA is TGCAGCGCCACGGACAGTTTGTACACAGATACGCAGTATTTT. Its translation is CSATDSLYTDTQYF. The chain has TRBV29-1 and TRBJ2-3; possible D gene TRBD1, 6 bases. This CDR3 comprises 14 residues. Germline V gene data show CDR1 as SQVTM and CDR2 as ANQGSEA. V dropped 7 bases and J dropped 2 bases, with 16 bases sitting between them.

This rearrangement joins TRBV4-1 to TRBJ1-2; weak D call: TRBD1 (6 bases). The V gene lost 3 bases and the J gene lost 5 bases, with 16 bases spanning the gap. This CDR3 region has 15 residues. Germline lookup yields CDR1 MGHRA and CDR2 YSYEKL. CDR3 sequence (DNA): TGCGCCAGCAGCCATCCGGGACACCTGCAATATGGCTACACCTTC. It specifies CASSHPGHLQYGYTF.

V gene TRBV9 combines with J gene TRBJ2-3, with a possible D match to TRBD2 (6 bases). Trimming pared 6 bases from V and 1 base from J, leaving 15 bases between. The CDR3 covers 15 residues. Germline CDR1 reads SGDLS; CDR2 reads YYNGEE. The CDR3 protein is CASNGGTQGTDTQYF. For the CDR3, the DNA is TGTGCCAGCAATGGCGGGACCCAGGGCACAGATACGCAGTATTTT.

The V and J genes are TRBV13 and TRBJ1-2, with TRBD1 matching over 9 bases. V shed 5 bases, J shed 4 bases, and the junction held 8 bases outside the gene matches. Looked up from germline, CDR1 is PRHDT and CDR2 is FYEKMQ (reference sequence). CDR3 length equals 15 residues. As DNA, the CDR3 is TGTGCCAGCAGCCCCCGGGACAGGGAGCGCTATGGCTACACCTTC. This translates into CASSPRDRERYGYTF.

The J gene is TRBJ2-7, the V gene TRBV28, with 11 bases matching TRBD1. V dropped 6 bases and J dropped 2; count of bases not matched to a gene: 6. Germline CDR1 and CDR2: MDHEN and SYDVKM. The CDR3 is 15 amino acids. For the CDR3, the DNA is TGTGCCAGCAGCCTCGGACAGGGGGCAACCTACGAGCAGTACTTC. Translating it yields CASSLGQGATYEQYF.

The chain combines TRBV2 with TRBJ2-1; perhaps TRBD1 as D (5 bases). This CDR3 has 15 amino acids. Germline V gives CDR1 SNHLY, CDR2 FYNNEI. V lost 5 bases, J lost 7 bases, and 18 bases lay in between. This CDR3 is CASSTEALGDNEQFF. The CDR3 nucleotides are TGTGCCAGCAGTACGGAAGCTTTAGGGGATAATGAGCAGTTCTTC.

The chain couples TRBV27 to TRBJ1-1, with D tentatively TRBD1 (6 bases). V shed 3 bases and J shed 1 base, with 9 bases lying between them. Germline assignment: CDR1 MNHEY and CDR2 SMNVEV (reference sequence). The CDR3 extends over 14 amino acids. For the CDR3, the DNA is TGTGCCAGCAGTTTCTCGGGGGCGAACACTGAAGCTTTCTTT. Its translation is CASSFSGANTEAFF.